The entry that follows covers one T cell receptor beta chain sequence. As yet, its antigen is unknown. Samples of blood were obtained at baseline, on cycle 4 day 1, and on cycle 7 day 1. This entry comes from a study of OX40 agonist ivuxolimab in advanced cancers. In the study overall: A history of anti-PD-1, anti-PD-L1 or anti-CTLA-4 therapy was acceptable, and around 36% had some. Findings of the study overall: Certain nonresponders additionally had low normalized T-cell clonal expansion. CD8+ T cells were the subset that, on average, had more expanded clones than CD4+.

This CDR3 spans 13 amino acids. Trimming stripped 7 bases from V and 3 bases from J, with 12 bases between. CDR1 and CDR2 (germline): LNHDA, SQIVND (reference sequence). Profiling relied on immunoSEQ multiplex PCR, and the TCRdb table lists in-frame clones only, not all of them. The data show some 60,000 clones, approximately 90% seen once. The chain is built from TRBV19 and TRBJ1-2; D is possibly TRBD1 (5 bases). The clonotype originates from an adult with an advanced solid tumor such as melanoma, head and neck, liver or kidney cancer. The sample in question was CD4+ or CD8+ T cells sorted from blood, obtained in a trial of the OX40 agonist ivuxolimab. CDR3 residues: CASTAGTDYGYTF. The CDR3, as DNA: TGTGCCAGTACGGCCGGGACGGACTATGGCTACACCTTC. Complete variable domain (other parts from reference TRBV19 and TRBJ1-2): DGGITQSPKYLFRKEGQNVTLSCEQNLNHDAMYWYRQDPGQGLRLIYYSQIVNDFQKGDIAEGYSVSREKKESFPLTVTSAQKNPTAFYLCASTAGTDYGYTFGSGTRLTVV.